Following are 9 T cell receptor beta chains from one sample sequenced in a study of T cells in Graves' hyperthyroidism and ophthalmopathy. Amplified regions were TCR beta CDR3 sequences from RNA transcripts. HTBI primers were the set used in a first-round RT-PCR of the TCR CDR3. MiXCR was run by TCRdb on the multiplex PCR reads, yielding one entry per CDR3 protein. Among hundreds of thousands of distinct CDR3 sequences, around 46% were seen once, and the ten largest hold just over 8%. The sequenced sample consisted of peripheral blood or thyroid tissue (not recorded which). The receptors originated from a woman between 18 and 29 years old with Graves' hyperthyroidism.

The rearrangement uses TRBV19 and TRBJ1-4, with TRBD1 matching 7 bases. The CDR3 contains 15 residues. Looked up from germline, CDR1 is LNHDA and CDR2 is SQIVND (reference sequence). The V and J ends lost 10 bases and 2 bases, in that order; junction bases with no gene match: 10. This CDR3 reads CATSGQRTTNEKLFF. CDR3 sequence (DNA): TGTGCCACGTCGGGACAGCGGACGACTAATGAAAAACTGTTTTTT. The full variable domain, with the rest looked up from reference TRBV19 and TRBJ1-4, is DGGITQSPKYLFRKEGQNVTLSCEQNLNHDAMYWYRQDPGQGLRLIYYSQIVNDFQKGDIAEGYSVSREKKESFPLTVTSAQKNPTAFYLCATSGQRTTNEKLFFGSGTQLSVL.

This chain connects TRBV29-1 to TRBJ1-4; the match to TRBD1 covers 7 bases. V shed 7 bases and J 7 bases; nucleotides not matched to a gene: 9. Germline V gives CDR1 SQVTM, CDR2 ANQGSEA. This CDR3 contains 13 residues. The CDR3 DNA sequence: TGCAGCGCCGGACAGGCAAGAGGTGAAAAACTGTTTTTT. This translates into CSAGQARGEKLFF. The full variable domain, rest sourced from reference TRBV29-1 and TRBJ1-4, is SAVISQKPSRDICQRGTSLTIQCQVDSQVTMMFWYRQQPGQSLTLIATANQGSEATYESGFVIDKFPISRPNLTFSTLTVSNMSPEDSSIYLCSAGQARGEKLFFGSGTQLSVL.

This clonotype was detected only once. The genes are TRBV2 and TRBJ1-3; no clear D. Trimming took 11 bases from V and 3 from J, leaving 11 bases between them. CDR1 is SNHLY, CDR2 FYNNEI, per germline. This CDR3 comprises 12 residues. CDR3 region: CAGRAFGNTIYF. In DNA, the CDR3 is TGTGCCGGAAGGGCTTTTGGAAACACCATATATTTT.

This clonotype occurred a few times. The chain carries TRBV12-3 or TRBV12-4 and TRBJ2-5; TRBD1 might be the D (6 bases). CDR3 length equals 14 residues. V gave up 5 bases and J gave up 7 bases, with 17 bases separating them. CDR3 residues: CASSDQIDRPTQYF. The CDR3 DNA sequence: TGTGCCAGCAGTGACCAAATAGACAGGCCGACCCAGTACTTC.

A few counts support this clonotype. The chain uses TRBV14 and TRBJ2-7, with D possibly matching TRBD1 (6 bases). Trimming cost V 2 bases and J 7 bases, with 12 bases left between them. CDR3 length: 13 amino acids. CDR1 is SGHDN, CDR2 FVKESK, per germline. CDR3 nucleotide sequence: TGTGCCAGCAGCCAAAGGGGGACCGCTGAGCAGTACTTC. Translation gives CASSQRGTAEQYF.

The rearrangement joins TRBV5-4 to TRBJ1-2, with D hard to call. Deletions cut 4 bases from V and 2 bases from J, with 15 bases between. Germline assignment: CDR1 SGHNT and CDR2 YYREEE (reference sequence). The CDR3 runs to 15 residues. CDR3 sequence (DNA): TGTGCCAGCAGCCATCGCAGCGACATCAACTATGGCTACACCTTC. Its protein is CASSHRSDINYGYTF.

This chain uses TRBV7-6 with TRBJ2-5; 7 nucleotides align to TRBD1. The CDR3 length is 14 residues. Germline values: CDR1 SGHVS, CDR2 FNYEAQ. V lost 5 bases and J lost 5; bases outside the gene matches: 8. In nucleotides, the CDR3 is TGTGCCAGCAGCGCAAGACCGGGACAGGAGACCCAGTACTTC. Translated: CASSARPGQETQYF.

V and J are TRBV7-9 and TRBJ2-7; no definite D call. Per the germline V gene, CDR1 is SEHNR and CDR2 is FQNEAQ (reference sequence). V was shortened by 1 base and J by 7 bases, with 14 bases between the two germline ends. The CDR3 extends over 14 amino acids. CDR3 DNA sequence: TGTGCCAGCAGCTTAGGTGGCTCCCTGCGGGAGCAGTACTTC. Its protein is CASSLGGSLREQYF.

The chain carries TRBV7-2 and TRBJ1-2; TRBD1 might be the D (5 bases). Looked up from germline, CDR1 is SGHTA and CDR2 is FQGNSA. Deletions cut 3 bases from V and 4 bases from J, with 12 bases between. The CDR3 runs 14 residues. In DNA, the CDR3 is TGTGCCAGCAGCTTCTCGGGACCCGCCTATGGCTACACCTTC. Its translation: CASSFSGPAYGYTF.